This record covers a single T cell receptor beta chain. From germline, CDR1 is MDHEN and CDR2 SYDVKM. This CDR3 spans 14 amino acids. V shed 7 bases and J 8 bases; nucleotides not matched to a gene: 11. Using RNA transcripts as the source, TCR beta CDR3 regions were amplified. First-round RT-PCR with HTBI primers amplified the TCR CDR3 region. TCRdb reprocessed the multiplex PCR reads via MiXCR and lists one record per CDR3 protein. The table records more than 500,000 distinct CDR3 sequences, around 50% of them present only once. The sample belongs to a study of T cells in Graves' hyperthyroidism and ophthalmopathy. Diagnoses were made from clinical symptoms, serum measures (thyroxine and TRAb), thyroid ultrasound and orbital computed tomography.

This clonotype was obtained from an adult woman with Graves' disease, either hyperthyroidism or ophthalmopathy (not recorded which). The chain combines TRBV28 with TRBJ1-1, with 9 bases fitting TRBD1. Sequenced: peripheral blood or thyroid tissue (not recorded which). DNA for the CDR3: TGTGCCAGCACCCTGACAGGGGGAGAGTCCGAAGCTTTCTTT. Amino acids: CASTLTGGESEAFF.